The rows below give T cell receptor beta chains drawn from one sample of a study of blood T cell repertoires in COVID-19. Libraries were prepared by immunoSEQ multiplex PCR; TCRdb keeps only in-frame clonotypes and omits some of them. The sample contains about 140,000 clones, 80% of which appear only once. The sequencing sample was made of peripheral blood. The receptors were gathered from a man in his 70s who had recovered from COVID-19. CDR3s include the opening cysteine and the closing phenylalanine or tryptophan. D genes are given only for firm matches. Part of the rows lack a size; the others show once, few, many or a class for expanded clones.

>NA|TRBD1|TRBV27|TRBJ2-7
CASSFGTGLSGEQYF
TGTGCCAGCAGTTTCGGGACAGGTCTCTCGGGGGAGCAGTACTTC
>NA|TRBD2|TRBV27|TRBJ2-1
CASSLGPWGGSGNEQFF
TGTGCCAGCAGTCTAGGACCCTGGGGCGGGAGTGGTAATGAGCAGTTCTTC
>NA|NA|TRBV7-8|TRBJ2-1
CASSLAPGNEQFF
TGTGCCAGCAGCTTAGCGCCCGGCAATGAGCAGTTCTTC
>NA|TRBD1|TRBV11-2|TRBJ2-7
CASSLRQGWEQYF
TGTGCCAGCAGCCTACGACAGGGGTGGGAGCAGTACTTC
>NA|TRBD1|TRBV3-1/TRBV3-2|TRBJ2-3
CASSQGPGGLTDTQYF
TGTGCCAGCAGCCAAGGGCCAGGGGGCCTCACAGATACGCAGTATTTT
>NA|NA|TRBV30|TRBJ1-1
CAWSLDRNTEAFF
TGTGCCTGGAGCCTAGACAGGAACACTGAAGCTTTCTTT
>NA|NA|TRBV5-1|TRBJ2-6
CASSDRTYSGANVLTF
TGCGCCAGCAGTGACAGGACCTACTCTGGGGCCAACGTCCTGACTTTC
>NA|TRBD2|TRBV5-4|TRBJ2-5
CASSSDERGETQYF
TGTGCCAGCAGCTCGGACGAGCGGGGAGAGACCCAGTACTTC
>NA|NA|TRBV27|TRBJ2-1
CASSLYGLASYNEQFF
TGTGCCAGCAGTTTATATGGTCTAGCGAGTTACAATGAGCAGTTCTTC
>few|NA|TRBV5-1|TRBJ2-5
CASSLVAAKETQYF
TGCGCCAGCAGCTTGGTAGCAGCGAAAGAGACCCAGTACTTC
>NA|NA|TRBV6-1|TRBJ2-4
CASSERVTGIVLNIQYF
TGTGCCAGCAGTGAAAGGGTTACAGGTATAGTCTTGAACATTCAGTACTTC
>NA|NA|TRBV5-4|TRBJ2-5
CASSRTVFQETQYF
TGTGCCAGCAGCCGGACAGTCTTCCAAGAGACCCAGTACTTC
>NA|TRBD2|TRBV15|TRBJ2-3
CATSRAHQSSGVGTDTQYF
TGTGCCACCAGCAGAGCCCACCAATCTAGCGGGGTTGGCACAGATACGCAGTATTTT
>NA|NA|TRBV7-2|TRBJ2-3
CASIGSHDPQDTQYF
TGTGCCAGCATTGGTAGCCACGATCCCCAAGATACGCAGTATTTT
>many|NA|TRBV14|TRBJ2-1
CASSPTDRWGRGSYNEQFF
TGTGCCAGCAGCCCGACAGACAGGTGGGGCCGAGGCTCCTACAATGAGCAGTTCTTC
>NA|TRBD1|TRBV25-1|TRBJ1-5
CASSELLMGQSDQPQHF
TGTGCCAGCAGTGAATTACTAATGGGACAGAGCGATCAGCCCCAGCATTTT
>NA|NA|TRBV7-8|TRBJ1-4
CASSLQGFENEKLFF
TGTGCCAGCAGCTTACAGGGGTTTGAGAATGAAAAACTGTTTTTT
>NA|NA|TRBV11-2|TRBJ1-1
CASSLQENTEAFF
TGTGCCAGCAGCTTGCAGGAGAACACTGAAGCTTTCTTT
>NA|TRBD2|TRBV11-2|TRBJ2-7
CASSPSGRPYEQYF
TGTGCCAGCAGCCCGAGCGGGAGACCGTACGAGCAGTACTTC
>NA|NA|TRBV2|TRBJ1-2
CASSEATDRGYTF
TGTGCCAGCAGTGAAGCGACAGATAGGGGCTACACCTTC
>NA|NA|TRBV6-5|TRBJ2-7
CASKSVYEQYF
TGTGCCAGCAAATCCGTCTACGAGCAGTACTTC
>NA|NA|TRBV6-5|TRBJ2-5
CASSSALRETQYF
TGTGCCAGCAGTTCGGCCCTGAGGGAGACCCAGTACTTC
>NA|TRBD1|TRBV5-4|TRBJ1-3
CASSIQGLNTIYF
TGTGCCAGCAGCATACAGGGGTTGAACACCATATATTTT
>once|TRBD2|TRBV29-1|TRBJ2-7
CSVSSGGPYEQYF
TGCAGCGTCTCTAGCGGGGGACCCTACGAGCAGTACTTC
>NA|TRBD2|TRBV7-2|TRBJ2-7
CASSLGASGRFYEQYF
TGTGCCAGCAGCTTAGGGGCTAGCGGGAGATTCTACGAGCAGTACTTC
>NA|NA|TRBV5-6|TRBJ2-7
CASSLVTGRRLSEQYF
TGTGCCAGCAGCTTGGTGACCGGGAGAAGGCTCTCCGAGCAGTACTTC
>NA|TRBD1|TRBV12-3/TRBV12-4|TRBJ1-5
CASETGAGEPQHF
TGTGCCAGCGAAACAGGGGCAGGGGAGCCCCAGCATTTT
>NA|NA|TRBV5-6|TRBJ2-7
CASSFEREQYF
TGTGCCAGCAGCTTCGAGAGGGAGCAGTACTTC
>few|TRBD2|TRBV2|TRBJ2-7
CALWTSGSYEQYF
TGTGCACTATGGACTAGCGGGAGTTACGAGCAGTACTTC
>NA|NA|TRBV7-2|TRBJ1-5
CASSGSGSGNQPQHF
TGTGCCAGCAGCGGTAGCGGGTCAGGCAATCAGCCCCAGCATTTT
>NA|TRBD2|TRBV30|TRBJ2-1
CAWTSGMGEQFF
TGTGCCTGGACTAGCGGGATGGGTGAGCAGTTCTTC
>NA|NA|TRBV9|TRBJ2-5
CASSREPSETQYF
TGTGCCAGCAGCCGGGAGCCATCAGAGACCCAGTACTTC
>NA|TRBD2|TRBV6-2/TRBV6-3|TRBJ2-1
CASSISGGGNEQFF
TGTGCCAGCAGTATTAGCGGGGGGGGTAATGAGCAGTTCTTC
>once|NA|TRBV29-1|TRBJ1-5
CSVKLSGNQPQHF
TGCAGCGTAAAACTCTCAGGGAATCAGCCCCAGCATTTT
>NA|NA|TRBV3-1/TRBV3-2|TRBJ2-1
CASSPVRQMSSYNEQFF
TGTGCCAGCAGCCCGGTTAGACAGATGAGCTCCTACAATGAGCAGTTCTTC
>NA|NA|TRBV12-3/TRBV12-4|TRBJ2-1
CASSLNNNEQFF
TGTGCCAGCAGTTTAAACAACAATGAGCAGTTCTTC
>NA|TRBD1|TRBV5-6|TRBJ1-6
CASSLDRGHLHF
TGTGCCAGCAGCTTGGACAGGGGTCACCTCCACTTT
>NA|TRBD1|TRBV12-5|TRBJ2-2
CASAWDRGPGELFF
TGTGCTAGTGCCTGGGACAGGGGACCCGGGGAGCTGTTTTTT
>NA|TRBD1|TRBV6-5|TRBJ2-3
CASTTGTVLTDTQYF
TGTGCCAGCACAACCGGGACAGTCCTAACAGATACGCAGTATTTT
>NA|TRBD2|TRBV30|TRBJ2-7
CAWSLGLAGATDEQYF
TGTGCCTGGAGCCTGGGACTAGCGGGAGCTACTGACGAGCAGTACTTC
>NA|TRBD2|TRBV5-4|TRBJ2-1
CASSSGTSGSNEQFF
TGTGCCAGCAGCTCCGGGACTAGCGGGAGTAATGAGCAGTTCTTC
>NA|TRBD2|TRBV11-2|TRBJ2-7
CASSSLGLAGRPYEQYF
TGTGCCAGCAGCTCCCTCGGACTAGCGGGTAGACCCTACGAGCAGTACTTC